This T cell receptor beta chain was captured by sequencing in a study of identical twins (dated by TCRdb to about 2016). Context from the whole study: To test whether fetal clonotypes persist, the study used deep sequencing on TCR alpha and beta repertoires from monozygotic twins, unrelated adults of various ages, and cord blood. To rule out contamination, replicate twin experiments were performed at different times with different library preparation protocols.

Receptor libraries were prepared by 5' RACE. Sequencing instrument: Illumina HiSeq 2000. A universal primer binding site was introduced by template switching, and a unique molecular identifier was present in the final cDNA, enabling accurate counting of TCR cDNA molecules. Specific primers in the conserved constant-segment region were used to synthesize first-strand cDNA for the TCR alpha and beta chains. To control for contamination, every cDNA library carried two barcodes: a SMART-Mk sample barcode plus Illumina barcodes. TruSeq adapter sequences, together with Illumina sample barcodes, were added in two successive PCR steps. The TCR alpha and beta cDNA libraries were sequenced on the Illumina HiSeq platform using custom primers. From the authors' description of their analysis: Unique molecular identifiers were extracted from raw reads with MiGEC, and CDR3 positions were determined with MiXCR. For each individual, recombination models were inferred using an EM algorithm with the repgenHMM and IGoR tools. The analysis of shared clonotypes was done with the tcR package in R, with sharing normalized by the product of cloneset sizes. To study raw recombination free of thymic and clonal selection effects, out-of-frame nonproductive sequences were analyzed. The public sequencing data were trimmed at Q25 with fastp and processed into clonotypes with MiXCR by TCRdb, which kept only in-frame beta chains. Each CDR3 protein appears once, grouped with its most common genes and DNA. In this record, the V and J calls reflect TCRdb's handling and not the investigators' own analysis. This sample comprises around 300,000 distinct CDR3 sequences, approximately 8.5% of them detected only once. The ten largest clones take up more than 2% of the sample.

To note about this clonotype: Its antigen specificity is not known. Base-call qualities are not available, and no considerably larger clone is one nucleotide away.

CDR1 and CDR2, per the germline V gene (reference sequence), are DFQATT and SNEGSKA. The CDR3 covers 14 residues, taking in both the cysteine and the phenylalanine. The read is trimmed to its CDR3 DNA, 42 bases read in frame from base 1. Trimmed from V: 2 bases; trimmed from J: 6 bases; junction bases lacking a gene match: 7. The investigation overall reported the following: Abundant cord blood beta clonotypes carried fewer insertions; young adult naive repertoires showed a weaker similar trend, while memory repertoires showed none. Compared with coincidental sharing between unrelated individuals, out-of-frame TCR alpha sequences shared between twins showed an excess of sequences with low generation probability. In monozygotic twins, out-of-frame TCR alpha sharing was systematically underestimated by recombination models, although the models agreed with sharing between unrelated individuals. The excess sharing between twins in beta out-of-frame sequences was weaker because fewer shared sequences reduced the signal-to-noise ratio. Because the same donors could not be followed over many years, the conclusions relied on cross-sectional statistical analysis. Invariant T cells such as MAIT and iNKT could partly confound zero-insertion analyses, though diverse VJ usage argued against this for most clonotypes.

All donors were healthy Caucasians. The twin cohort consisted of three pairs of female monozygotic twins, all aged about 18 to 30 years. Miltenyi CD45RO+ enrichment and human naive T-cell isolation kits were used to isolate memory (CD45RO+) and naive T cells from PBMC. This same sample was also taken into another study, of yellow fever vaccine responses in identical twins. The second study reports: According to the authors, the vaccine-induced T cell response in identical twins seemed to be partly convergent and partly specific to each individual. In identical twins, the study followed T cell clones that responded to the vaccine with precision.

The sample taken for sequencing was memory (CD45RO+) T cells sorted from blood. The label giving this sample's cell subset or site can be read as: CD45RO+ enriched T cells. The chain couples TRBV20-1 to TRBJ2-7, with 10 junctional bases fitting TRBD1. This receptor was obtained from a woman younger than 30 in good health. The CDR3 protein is CSARRSGQGREQYF. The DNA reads TGCAGTGCTAGACGCTCGGGACAGGGGCGCGAGCAGTACTTC.